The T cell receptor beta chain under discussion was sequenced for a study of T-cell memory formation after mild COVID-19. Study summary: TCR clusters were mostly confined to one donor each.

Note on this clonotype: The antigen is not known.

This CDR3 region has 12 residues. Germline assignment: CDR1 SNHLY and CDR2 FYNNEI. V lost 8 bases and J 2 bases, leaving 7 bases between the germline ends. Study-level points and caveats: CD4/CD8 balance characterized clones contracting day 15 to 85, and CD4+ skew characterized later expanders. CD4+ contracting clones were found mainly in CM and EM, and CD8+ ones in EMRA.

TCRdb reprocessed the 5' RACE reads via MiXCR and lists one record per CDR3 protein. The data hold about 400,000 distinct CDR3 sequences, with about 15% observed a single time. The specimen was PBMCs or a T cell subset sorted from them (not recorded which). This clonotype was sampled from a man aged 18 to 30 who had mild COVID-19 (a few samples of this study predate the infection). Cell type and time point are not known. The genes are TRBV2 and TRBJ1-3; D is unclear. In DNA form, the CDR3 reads TGTGCCAGCTCCCGGGCTGGAAACACCATATATTTT. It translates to CASSRAGNTIYF.